The subject of this entry is one T cell receptor (beta chain). The data stem from a study of shared clonotypes between healthy human individuals. Over several immunoSEQ plates, each subset's genomic DNA was distributed in even portions. Generated by immunoSEQ multiplex PCR, the TCRdb table keeps only in-frame clones and is missing some. In the table there are approximately 2.4 million clones, approximately 96% of which are singletons. Donors comprised only Caucasian adults living in Nashville, Tennessee. The CDR3 has 14 amino acids. The germline V gene has CDR1 SGHTA and CDR2 FQGNSA. Trimming cost V 1 base and J 3 bases, with 9 bases left between them.

This sequence joins TRBV7-2 and TRBJ1-1, with D unclear. The source is a man aged 18 to 29 in good health. What was sequenced was naive CD4+ T cells sorted from blood. Subset here: CD45RA+ positively selected. The CDR3 DNA sequence: TGTGCCAGCAGCTTAGGGGAGGGTTACACTGAAGCTTTCTTT. The encoded protein is CASSLGEGYTEAFF.